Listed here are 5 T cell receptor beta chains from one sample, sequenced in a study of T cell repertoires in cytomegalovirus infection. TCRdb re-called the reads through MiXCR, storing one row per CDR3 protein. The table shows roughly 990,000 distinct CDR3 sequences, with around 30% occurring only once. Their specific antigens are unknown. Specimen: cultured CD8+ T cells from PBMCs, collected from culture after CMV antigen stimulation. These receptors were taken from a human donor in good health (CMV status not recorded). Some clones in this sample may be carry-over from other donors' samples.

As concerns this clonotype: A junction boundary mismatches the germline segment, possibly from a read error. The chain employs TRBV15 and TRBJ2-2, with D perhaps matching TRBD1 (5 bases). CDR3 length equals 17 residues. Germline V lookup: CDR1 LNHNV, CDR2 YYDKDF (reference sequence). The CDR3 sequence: CVTSRSRQTKYTGELFF. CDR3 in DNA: TGTGTCACCAGCAGATCCAGACAGACGAAGTACACCGGGGAGCTGTTTTTT.

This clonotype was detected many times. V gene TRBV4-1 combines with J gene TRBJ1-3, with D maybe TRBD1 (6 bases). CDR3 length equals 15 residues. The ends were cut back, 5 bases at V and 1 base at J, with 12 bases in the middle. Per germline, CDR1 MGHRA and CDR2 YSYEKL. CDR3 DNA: TGCGCCAGCAGCTCGACCAGGGGATCTGGAAACACCATATATTTT. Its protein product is CASSSTRGSGNTIYF.

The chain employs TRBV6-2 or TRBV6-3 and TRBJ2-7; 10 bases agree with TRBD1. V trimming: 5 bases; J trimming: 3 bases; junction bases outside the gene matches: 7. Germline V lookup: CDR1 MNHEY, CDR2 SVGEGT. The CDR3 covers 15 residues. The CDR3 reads CASSAPGQGIYEQYF. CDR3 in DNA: TGTGCCAGCAGTGCCCCGGGACAGGGGATCTACGAGCAGTACTTC.

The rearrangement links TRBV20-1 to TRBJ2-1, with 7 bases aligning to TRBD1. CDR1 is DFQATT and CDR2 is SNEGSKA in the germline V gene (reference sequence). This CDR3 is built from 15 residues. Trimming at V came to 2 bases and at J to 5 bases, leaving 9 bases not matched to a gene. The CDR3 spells CSARNGQVDHNEQFF. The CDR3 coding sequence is TGCAGTGCTAGAAACGGACAGGTTGACCACAATGAGCAGTTCTTC.

The CDR3 DNA reads TGCGCCAGCAGCTCTATCGGGGGATATGGCTACACCTTC. This sequence encodes CASSSIGGYGYTF. V gene TRBV4-1 combines with J gene TRBJ1-2, with TRBD1 as a possible D gene (5 bases). Germline values: CDR1 MGHRA, CDR2 YSYEKL. The CDR3 consists of 13 residues. V gave up 5 bases and J gave up 5 bases, with 12 bases separating them.